The T cell receptor beta chain described here comes from a study of T cell repertoires in cytomegalovirus infection. Study overall: The study used recently identified HLA-C-restricted and well-studied HLA-B-restricted CMV epitopes. Findings and limits, study-wide: Frequencies of public TCR beta families were cumulated, and this identified carriers of CMV plus the relevant HLA.

MiXCR, run by TCRdb on the reads, gives a single entry per CDR3 protein. The sample lists some 800,000 distinct CDR3 sequences, about 31% occurring once. This CDR3 is 15 amino acids long. Unmatched junction bases numbered 4, after V lost 5 bases and J lost 0 bases. CDR1 and CDR2 from the germline V gene are SGHTA and FQGNSA. On this clonotype: Its antigen is as yet unknown. A much larger clone differs by one base, so this may be a read error.

The sequence came from a human donor in good health (CMV status not recorded). Some clones in this sample may be carry-over from other donors' samples. The rearrangement uses TRBV7-2 and TRBJ2-3, with 8 bases matching TRBD1. Source: cultured CD8+ T cells from PBMCs, taken from culture after CMV antigen stimulation. The CDR3 spells CASSQGAESTDTQYF. The CDR3 DNA reads TGTGCCAGCAGCCAGGGGGCGGAGAGCACAGATACGCAGTATTTT.